Given below is one TCR beta chain in context. What it binds is unknown. The entry originates in a study of Ad26.COV2.S vaccination and SARS-CoV-2 variants. Study observations and caveats: Possible underestimation of total T cell responses by the TCR breadth and depth analyses was noted. Non-spike TCR breadth was similar in vaccine and placebo recipients.

Produced via immunoSEQ multiplex PCR; TCRdb's table is partial and in-frame only. The data contain 440,000 or so clones, 90% of them singletons. CDR3 length equals 15 residues. Germline CDR1 and CDR2: LGHNA and YSLEER. V was clipped by 0 bases and J by 2 bases, with 9 bases between them. Sample treatment: roughly 20 received Ad26.COV2.S at low or high dose, single or two shots; a few received placebo; per-sample allocation not given. Sampling happened 63 days after the first vaccine or placebo injection. The source of this sequence is a person aged 18-60 years who received the Ad26.COV2.S COVID-19 vaccine or a placebo. The rearrangement links TRBV4-3 to TRBJ2-3; D unclear. The material was peripheral blood, obtained in a trial of Ad26.COV2.S vaccine versus placebo. The chain's CDR3 is CASSQDGRSTDTQYF. For the CDR3, the DNA is TGCGCCAGCAGCCAAGATGGACGGTCCACAGATACGCAGTATTTT.